Shown below are 25 T cell receptor beta chains from a single sample sequenced in a study of T cell repertoires in cytomegalovirus infection. A single record per CDR3 protein comes from TCRdb applying MiXCR to the reads. The sample holds approximately 150,000 distinct CDR3 sequences; about 6.5% are singletons and the top ten take approximately 19%. The specimen was PBMCs. These receptors all come from a human donor in good health (CMV status not recorded). Some clones in this sample may be carry-over from other donors' samples.

This clonotype was seen repeatedly, ten times or more. The DNA of the CDR3 is TGTGCCAGCAGCAATCGACAGGGAGAATACGGCTACACCTTC. This encodes CASSNRQGEYGYTF. The chain has TRBV7-2 and TRBJ1-2, with TRBD1 identical over 7 bases. The CDR3 has 14 residues. The V gene's germline CDR1 is SGHTA and CDR2 FQGNSA. V dropped 5 bases and J dropped 8; count of bases not matched to a gene: 11. The full variable domain, rest sourced from reference TRBV7-2 and TRBJ1-2, is GAGVSQSPSNKVTEKGKDVELRCDPISGHTALYWYRQSLGQGLEFLIYFQGNSAPDKSGLPSDRFSAERTGGSVSTLTIQRTQQEDSAVYLCASSNRQGEYGYTFGSGTRLTVV.

The table lists this clonotype with a few counts. V and J are TRBV5-1 and TRBJ2-7; D uncertain. Trimming shortened V by 3 bases and J by 2 bases, and 12 bases separated the two germline ends. This CDR3 region has 14 residues. Germline CDR1 and CDR2: SGHRS and YFSETQ. CDR3 in DNA: TGCGCCAGCAGCTCGGACGGTAAAACCTACGAGCAGTACTTC. Residues: CASSSDGKTYEQYF.

This clonotype was seen ten or more times. The rearrangement joins TRBV7-2 to TRBJ2-7, with D perhaps matching TRBD1 (5 bases). Germline loops: CDR1 SGHTA, CDR2 FQGNSA. Trimming took 0 bases from V and 7 from J, leaving 16 bases between them. This CDR3 spans 15 amino acids. The CDR3 sequence is CASSLATPGKEEQYF. The CDR3 DNA follows: TGTGCCAGCAGCTTAGCGACTCCAGGGAAGGAGGAGCAGTACTTC. The variable domain in full, completed from reference TRBV7-2 and TRBJ2-7, reads GAGVSQSPSNKVTEKGKDVELRCDPISGHTALYWYRQSLGQGLEFLIYFQGNSAPDKSGLPSDRFSAERTGGSVSTLTIQRTQQEDSAVYLCASSLATPGKEEQYFGPGTRLTVT.

In its sample, this clonotype was seen a few times. This CDR3 is CSVEAWTESRNGYTF. The CDR3 bases are TGCAGCGTTGAAGCCTGGACAGAGAGCCGAAATGGCTACACCTTC. The V and J genes are TRBV29-1 and TRBJ1-2; maybe TRBD1 (6 bases). CDR1 is SQVTM, CDR2 ANQGSEA, per germline. This CDR3 has 15 residues. Trimming left V 1 base short and J 6 bases short, with 18 bases between.

This clonotype occurred many times. V and J are TRBV7-2 and TRBJ2-5, with a tentative D call TRBD2 (7 bases). This CDR3 contains 15 residues. The V end was cut by 3 bases, the J end by 2 bases, with 13 bases between. Germline CDR1 is SGHTA and CDR2 is FQGNSA. The CDR3 region has the DNA TGTGCCAGCAGCTTGGTTGGGGGGGCTCAAGAGACCCAGTACTTC. Residues: CASSLVGGAQETQYF.

This clonotype was recorded at least ten times. This rearrangement joins TRBV7-6 to TRBJ2-1; TRBD2 matches 8 bases. Germline CDR1 is SGHVS and CDR2 is FNYEAQ. The CDR3 has 15 residues. With 6 bases clipped from V and 1 base from J, the junction kept 5 bases outside the gene matches. CDR3 DNA: TGTGCCAGCAGTTCCGGGGGGGCTTCCTACAATGAGCAGTTCTTC. Its protein product is CASSSGGASYNEQFF. Based on the CDR3 plus reference TRBV7-6 and TRBJ2-1, the full variable domain is GAGVSQSPRYKVTKRGQDVALRCDPISGHVSLYWYRQALGQGPEFLTYFNYEAQQDKSGLPNDRFSAERPEGSISTLTIQRTEQRDSAMYRCASSSGGASYNEQFFGPGTRLTVL.

Concerning this clonotype: A much larger clone differs from this one at a single base, so this may be a read error. The chain uses TRBV5-1 and TRBJ1-4; D remains ambiguous. Trimming left V 5 bases short and J 5 bases short, with 10 bases between. The CDR3 covers 13 residues. Germline V gene sequence: CDR1 SGHRS, CDR2 YFSETQ. The CDR3 protein is CASSWRRNEKLFF. For the CDR3, the DNA is TGCGCCAGCAGTTGGAGACGGAATGAAAAACTGTTTTTT.

There are a few counts of this clonotype. The gene calls are TRBV20-1 and TRBJ2-7, with 9 bases matching TRBD1. Germline trimming cut 1 base from V and 4 bases from J; bases unmatched to any gene: 11. Germline V gives CDR1 DFQATT, CDR2 SNEGSKA (reference sequence). The CDR3 consists of 16 residues. Here the CDR3 reads CSARGIRGDRVYEQYF. In nucleotides, the CDR3 is TGCAGTGCTAGAGGGATTAGGGGGGACAGGGTATACGAGCAGTACTTC.

This chain joins TRBV12-3 or TRBV12-4 and TRBJ1-1; D gene uncertain. Trimming cost V 3 bases and J 3 bases, with 8 bases left between them. The CDR3 sequence is 13 residues long. CDR3 amino acids: CASSLGHDTEAFF. The CDR3 nucleotides are TGTGCCAGCAGTTTGGGTCATGACACTGAAGCTTTCTTT.

At least ten counts were recorded for this clonotype. DNA for the CDR3: TGTGCCAGCAGTTACGAGGACGGGAGCTCCTACGAGCAGTACTTC. It is translated as CASSYEDGSSYEQYF. V is TRBV6-2 or TRBV6-3 and J is TRBJ2-7; tentatively, D is TRBD2 (6 bases). Looked up from germline, CDR1 is MNHEY and CDR2 is SVGEGT. Trimming removed 2 bases from V and 0 bases from J, with 11 bases in between. CDR3 length: 15 amino acids.

The table lists this clonotype with a few counts. The genes are TRBV29-1 and TRBJ2-3; TRBD2 is a possible D gene (7 bases). Between the trimmed V and J ends, which lost 6 bases and 5 bases, there was a span of 18 bases. The germline gives CDR1 SQVTM, CDR2 ANQGSEA. CDR3 length: 14 residues. DNA of the CDR3: TGCAGCGTGACCTTCGGGGGGCAGGGAGATACGCAGTATTTT. Its translation is CSVTFGGQGDTQYF.

In its sample, this clonotype was seen many times. The chain uses TRBV7-2 and TRBJ1-5; D may be TRBD1 (5 bases). The CDR3 extends over 13 amino acids. V was clipped by 2 bases and J by 6 bases, with 8 bases between them. Germline CDR1 and CDR2: SGHTA and FQGNSA. In DNA, the CDR3 is TGTGCCAGCAGCTTACGGGGCTTTCAGCCCCAGCATTTT. Translated, it gives CASSLRGFQPQHF.

This chain connects TRBV9 to TRBJ1-6; weak D call: TRBD1 (5 bases). CDR1 is SGDLS, CDR2 YYNGEE, per germline. This CDR3 contains 12 residues. Trimming cost V 4 bases and J 9 bases, with 8 bases left between them. The CDR3 is CASSLQGSPLHF. Here the CDR3 DNA reads TGTGCCAGCAGCCTCCAGGGTTCACCCCTCCACTTT.

This clonotype came up many times. This sequence joins TRBV7-2 and TRBJ1-2; D call uncertain. The CDR3 contains 12 residues. CDR1 SGHTA and CDR2 FQGNSA come from the germline V gene. The V end was cut by 3 bases, the J end by 5 bases, with 7 bases between. The CDR3 region has the DNA TGTGCCAGCAGCTTCCGGGAGTATGGCTACACCTTC. It translates to CASSFREYGYTF.

The sample holds many counts of this clonotype. The V call is TRBV6-2 or TRBV6-3, the J call TRBJ1-5, with 8 bases aligning to TRBD1. Germline V gives CDR1 MNHEY, CDR2 SVGEGT. Trimming removed 8 bases from V and 6 bases from J; junction bases left unmatched: 9. The CDR3 is 14 amino acids. Here the CDR3 DNA reads TGTGCCAGCGGGGGGCAGGGGGCTGGTCAGCCCCAGCATTTT. Translating gives CASGGQGAGQPQHF.

This clonotype was counted at least ten times. The gene calls are TRBV5-4 and TRBJ2-1; 7 nucleotides match TRBD2. Looked up from germline, CDR1 is SGHNT and CDR2 is YYREEE (reference sequence). V was clipped by 10 bases and J by 0 bases; unmatched bases: 13. The CDR3 length is 16 residues. The CDR3 is CAVTSPSGASYNEQFF. As DNA, the CDR3 is TGTGCCGTAACTAGCCCGAGCGGGGCCTCCTACAATGAGCAGTTCTTC.

In its sample, this clonotype was seen many times. For the CDR3, the DNA is TGTGCCAGCAGCTTAGCGACGTTAACCTCCTACAATGAGCAGTTCTTC. Translated: CASSLATLTSYNEQFF. This chain links TRBV7-2 with TRBJ2-1; D unresolved. CDR1 and CDR2 from the germline V gene are SGHTA and FQGNSA. This CDR3 region has 16 residues. Deletions cut 0 bases from V and 0 bases from J, with 9 bases between.

This clonotype has at least ten counts. The chain uses TRBV27 and TRBJ2-5, with D perhaps matching TRBD2 (5 bases). The ends were cut back, 4 bases at V and 5 bases at J, with 11 bases in the middle. The CDR3 totals 13 residues. Germline V gene lookup returns CDR1 MNHEY and CDR2 SMNVEV (reference sequence). The CDR3 here is CASSSERRETQYF. The DNA of the CDR3 is TGTGCCAGCAGTTCTGAGAGGAGGGAGACCCAGTACTTC.

There are many counts of this clonotype. The V and J genes are TRBV7-2 and TRBJ1-2; no firm D call. The V and J ends lost 5 bases and 3 bases respectively, with 13 bases between them. CDR3 length: 14 residues. Per germline, CDR1 SGHTA and CDR2 FQGNSA. Here the CDR3 reads CASSPRQVDYGYTF. CDR3 nucleotides: TGTGCCAGCAGCCCCCGCCAGGTGGACTATGGCTACACCTTC.

In this sample, this clonotype turned up many times. This rearrangement joins TRBV6-2 or TRBV6-3 to TRBJ1-1; tentative D call: TRBD1 (6 bases). CDR1 is MNHEY, CDR2 SVGEGT, per germline. CDR3 size: 16 residues. Deletions cut 2 bases from V and 0 bases from J, with 13 bases between. CDR3 coding DNA: TGTGCCAGCAGTTACCCCTCCGGGACATTGAACACTGAAGCTTTCTTT. Protein product: CASSYPSGTLNTEAFF.

Notes on this clonotype: This sequence may be a read error, since a much larger clone differs from it by one base. The V gene is TRBV20-1, the J gene TRBJ1-5; a weak D match, TRBD1 (5 bases). The CDR3 is made up of 14 amino acids. Germline CDR1 and CDR2: DFQATT and SNEGSKA (reference sequence). The CDR3 is CSAAGDSNLQPPHF. The CDR3 DNA follows: TGCAGTGCTGCTGGGGACTCGAACCTTCAGCCCCCGCATTTT.

This clonotype was detected many times. The chain carries TRBV7-2 and TRBJ2-2; D not resolved. Germline V gene lookup returns CDR1 SGHTA and CDR2 FQGNSA. The V end lost 5 bases, the J end lost 12 bases, and 10 bases lay between the germline ends. CDR3 length: 11 residues. Here the CDR3 DNA reads TGTGCCAGCAGCCCTCAGGAGAAGCTGTTTTTT. Translated, it gives CASSPQEKLFF.

J is TRBJ1-1 and V is TRBV15; D is unclear. This CDR3 has 11 amino acids. Germline V gene sequence: CDR1 LNHNV, CDR2 YYDKDF (reference sequence). Trimming removed 6 bases at V and 5 bases at J, with 7 bases between. CDR3 amino acids: CATRKGTEAFF. CDR3 coding DNA: TGTGCCACCAGAAAGGGTACTGAAGCTTTCTTT.

This clonotype was found many times. The chain joins TRBV28 to TRBJ1-3, with D perhaps TRBD1 (6 bases). CDR1 and CDR2 from the germline V gene are MDHEN and SYDVKM. V lost 6 bases, J lost 4 bases, and 13 bases lay in between. The length of the CDR3 is 14 residues. For the CDR3, the DNA is TGTGCCAGCAGCGATCAGGGGATCGGAAACACCATATATTTT. Protein sequence: CASSDQGIGNTIYF.

This clonotype was counted many times. The rearrangement uses TRBV5-8 and TRBJ1-5; 7 bases are shared with TRBD1. The CDR3 has 16 amino acids. Germline V gene sequence: CDR1 SGHTS, CDR2 YDEGEE. Trimming at V came to 0 bases and at J to 6 bases, leaving 9 bases not matched to a gene. CDR3 bases: TGTGCCAGCAGCTTGGGACGACAGGGAAAGGGTCAGCCCCAGCATTTT. It specifies CASSLGRQGKGQPQHF.